A single sample is the source of the 2 T cell receptor beta chains below, sequenced in a study of blood T cell repertoires in COVID-19. Clones were sequenced by immunoSEQ multiplex PCR, and TCRdb holds only the in-frame ones, with some missing. The sample consists of some 210,000 clones, 70% to 90% of them appearing once. Source material: PBMCs or T cells enriched from blood (not recorded which). The receptor source for this set is a middle-aged man who had recovered from COVID-19.

This clone was counted a single time. This chain joins TRBV2 and TRBJ2-3; the D gene is possibly TRBD2 (6 bases). Per the germline V gene, CDR1 is SNHLY and CDR2 is FYNNEI. V lost 8 bases and J 2 bases, leaving 14 bases between the germline ends. The CDR3 covers 14 residues. Here the CDR3 DNA reads TGTGCCAGCGAGACGGGGGATTACACAGATACGCAGTATTTT. It translates to CASETGDYTDTQYF. Complete variable domain (other parts from reference TRBV2 and TRBJ2-3): EPEVTQTPSHQVTQMGQEVILRCVPISNHLYFYWYRQILGQKVEFLVSFYNNEISEKSEIFDDQFSVERPDGSNFTLKIRSTKLEDSAMYFCASETGDYTDTQYFGPGTRLTVL.

This clone was picked up one time. The V and J genes are TRBV3-1 (or the pseudogene TRBV3-2) and TRBJ2-5; weak D call: TRBD2 (5 bases). Trimming pared 0 bases from V and 5 bases from J, leaving 13 bases between. The CDR3 is 15 residues long. CDR1 LGHDT and CDR2 YNNKEL come from the germline V gene (reference sequence). The CDR3, as DNA: TGTGCCAGCAGCCAAGAGAGTAGGCCTAGCGAGACCCAGTACTTC. Amino acid sequence: CASSQESRPSETQYF.